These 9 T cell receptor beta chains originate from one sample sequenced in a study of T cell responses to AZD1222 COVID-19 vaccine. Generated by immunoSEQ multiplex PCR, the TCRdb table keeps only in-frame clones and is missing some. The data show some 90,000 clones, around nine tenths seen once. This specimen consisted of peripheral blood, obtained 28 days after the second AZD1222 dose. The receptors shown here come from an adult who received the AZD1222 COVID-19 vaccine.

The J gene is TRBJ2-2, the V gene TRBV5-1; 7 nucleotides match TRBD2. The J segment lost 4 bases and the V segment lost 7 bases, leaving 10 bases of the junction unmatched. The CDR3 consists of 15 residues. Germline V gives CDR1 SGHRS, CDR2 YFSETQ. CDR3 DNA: TGCGCCAGCCACCTCCCGGGACTAAGCACCGGGGAGCTGTTTTTT. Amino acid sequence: CASHLPGLSTGELFF.

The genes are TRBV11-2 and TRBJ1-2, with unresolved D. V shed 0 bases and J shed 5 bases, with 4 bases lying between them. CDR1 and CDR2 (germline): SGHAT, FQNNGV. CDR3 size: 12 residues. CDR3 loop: CASSLDRYGYTF. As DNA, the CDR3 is TGTGCCAGCAGCTTAGACCGGTATGGCTACACCTTC.

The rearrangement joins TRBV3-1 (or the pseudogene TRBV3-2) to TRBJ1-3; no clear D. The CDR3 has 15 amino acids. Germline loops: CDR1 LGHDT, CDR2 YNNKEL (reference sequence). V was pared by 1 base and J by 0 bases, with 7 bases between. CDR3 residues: CASSQVPGSGNTIYF. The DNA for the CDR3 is TGTGCCAGCAGCCAAGTCCCGGGCTCTGGAAACACCATATATTTT.

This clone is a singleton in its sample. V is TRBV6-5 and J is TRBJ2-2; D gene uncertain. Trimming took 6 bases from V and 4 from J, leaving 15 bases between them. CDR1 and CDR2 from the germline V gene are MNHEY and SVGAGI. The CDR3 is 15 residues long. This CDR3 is CASRVERRSTGELFF. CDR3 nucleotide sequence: TGTGCCAGCAGAGTCGAGAGACGGAGCACCGGGGAGCTGTTTTTT.

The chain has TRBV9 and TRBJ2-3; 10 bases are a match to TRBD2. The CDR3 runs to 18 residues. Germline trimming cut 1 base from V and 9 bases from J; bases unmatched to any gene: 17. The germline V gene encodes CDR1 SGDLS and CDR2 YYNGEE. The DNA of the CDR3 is TGTGCCAGCAGCGTATCACCGGGTACTAGCGGGGAAGGTAGAACGCAGTATTTT. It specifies CASSVSPGTSGEGRTQYF.

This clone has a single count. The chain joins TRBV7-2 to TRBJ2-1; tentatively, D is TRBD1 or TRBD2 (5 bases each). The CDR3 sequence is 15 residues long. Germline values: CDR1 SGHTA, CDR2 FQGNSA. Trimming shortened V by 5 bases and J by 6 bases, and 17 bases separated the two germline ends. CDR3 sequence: CASSRDPRRGNEQFF. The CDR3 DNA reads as TGTGCCAGCAGCCGGGACCCCCGTAGGGGCAATGAGCAGTTCTTC. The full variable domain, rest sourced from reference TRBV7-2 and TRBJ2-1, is GAGVSQSPSNKVTEKGKDVELRCDPISGHTALYWYRQSLGQGLEFLIYFQGNSAPDKSGLPSDRFSAERTGGSVSTLTIQRTQQEDSAVYLCASSRDPRRGNEQFFGPGTRLTVL.

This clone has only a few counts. The CDR3 region is CASSLAGVDPYEQYF. CDR3 DNA: TGTGCCAGCAGTTTGGCAGGGGTCGATCCCTACGAGCAGTACTTC. The V gene is TRBV27, the J gene TRBJ2-7; a possible D gene is TRBD1 (6 bases). The CDR3 spans 15 residues. The V end lost 3 bases, the J end lost 2 bases, and 14 bases lay between the germline ends. Germline V gives CDR1 MNHEY, CDR2 SMNVEV (reference sequence).

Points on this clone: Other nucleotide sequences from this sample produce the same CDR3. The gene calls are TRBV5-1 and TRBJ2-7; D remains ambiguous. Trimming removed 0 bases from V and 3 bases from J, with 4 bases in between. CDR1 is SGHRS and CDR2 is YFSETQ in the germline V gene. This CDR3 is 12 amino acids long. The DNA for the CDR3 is TGCGCCAGCAGCTTGGGAGACTACGAGCAGTACTTC. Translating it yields CASSLGDYEQYF.

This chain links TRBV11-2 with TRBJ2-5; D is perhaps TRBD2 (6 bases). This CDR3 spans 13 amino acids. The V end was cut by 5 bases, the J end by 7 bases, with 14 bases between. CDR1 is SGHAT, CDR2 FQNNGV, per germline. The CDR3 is CASSPYPGGTQYF. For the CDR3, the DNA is TGTGCCAGCAGCCCGTATCCCGGGGGGACCCAGTACTTC.